This is a list of T cell receptor beta chains from one sample in a study of Tregs in tolerant kidney transplant recipients. This table comes from immunoSEQ multiplex PCR, and its TCRdb copy is limited to in-frame clones, with some not included. The sample includes 74,000 or so clones, 90% to 95% of them seen just once. The source material was CD4+ T cells from blood (PBMCs), sampled 24 months after the transplant. The receptor set was obtained from a human patient who received a combined kidney and bone marrow transplant. Part of the T cell pool may stem from the graft donor. Both conserved end residues are part of each CDR3. D genes are given only for firm matches. Clone size is stated in some rows and not others, as once, few, many or a class when expanded.

v_gene	d_gene	j_gene	abundance	CDR3aa	CDR3nt
TRBV11-2	TRBD1	TRBJ1-1	NA	CASSSRGQGTEAFF	TGTGCCAGCAGTTCTCGGGGACAGGGGACTGAAGCTTTCTTT
TRBV5-1	NA	TRBJ2-3	NA	CASSLGLGQDTQYF	TGCGCCAGCAGCTTGGGACTAGGTCAAGATACGCAGTATTTT
TRBV27	TRBD1	TRBJ1-1	NA	CASRRVRGQGAEAFF	TGTGCCAGCCGGCGAGTGAGGGGACAGGGGGCTGAAGCTTTCTTT
TRBV4-1	NA	TRBJ2-7	NA	CASSPFRSYEQYF	TGCGCCAGCAGCCCCTTTAGATCGTACGAGCAGTACTTC
TRBV11-3	NA	TRBJ2-5	NA	CASSLVVETQYF	TGTGCCAGCAGCTTAGTAGTGGAGACCCAGTACTTC
TRBV7-2	TRBD2	TRBJ2-7	NA	CASSLRTSGTYEQYF	TGTGCCAGCAGCCTAAGGACTAGTGGGACCTACGAGCAGTACTTC
TRBV7-3	NA	TRBJ2-4	NA	CASSLTPGSANIQYF	TGTGCCAGCAGCTTAACGCCAGGAAGTGCCAACATTCAGTACTTC
TRBV30	TRBD2	TRBJ2-3	NA	CAWKVAGGPNTQYF	TGTGCCTGGAAGGTAGCGGGGGGGCCAAATACGCAGTATTTT
TRBV19	NA	TRBJ1-4	few	CASSTTGTSEKLFF	TGTGCCAGTAGTACTACCGGGACAAGTGAAAAACTGTTTTTT
TRBV27	TRBD1	TRBJ2-7	NA	CASSQMTGPYEQYF	TGTGCCAGCAGTCAAATGACAGGGCCCTACGAGCAGTACTTC
TRBV11-2	TRBD1	TRBJ2-5	NA	CASSWGQGGETQYF	TGTGCCAGCAGCTGGGGACAGGGGGGGGAGACCCAGTACTTC
TRBV5-1	TRBD1	TRBJ2-3	NA	CASSLARDRAQYF	TGCGCCAGCAGCTTGGCCAGGGACAGAGCGCAGTATTTT
TRBV18	NA	TRBJ1-2	NA	CASSPSGGAYGYTF	TGTGCCAGCTCACCAAGCGGGGGTGCCTATGGCTACACCTTC
TRBV11-3	NA	TRBJ2-7	NA	CASSLDRHSYEQYF	TGTGCCAGCAGCTTAGACAGGCACTCCTACGAGCAGTACTTC
TRBV4-1	TRBD1	TRBJ2-4	NA	CASSQGAARDSKNIQYF	TGCGCCAGCAGCCAAGGGGCCGCCCGGGACAGCAAAAACATTCAGTACTTC
TRBV5-1	NA	TRBJ2-7	NA	CASSLQGMGYEQYF	TGCGCCAGCAGCTTACAGGGTATGGGGTACGAGCAGTACTTC